This entry lists 20 T cell receptor beta chains sequenced from one sample in a study of early T cells in non-severe SARS-CoV-2 infection. TCRdb independently ran MiXCR on the 5' RACE reads; one entry per CDR3 protein. There are 45,000 to 55,000 distinct CDR3 sequences in the sample; roughly an eighth occur only once, and more than 8.5% lies in the top ten. Sequencing was done on a sample of whole blood. These receptors were taken from an adult who was a healthcare worker with PCR-confirmed SARS-CoV-2 infection or an uninfected control (not recorded which).

The V and J genes are TRBV28 and TRBJ2-1; unclear D gene. There are 13 residues in the CDR3. Trimming shortened V by 3 bases and J by 3 bases, and 6 bases separated the two germline ends. Germline assignment: CDR1 MDHEN and CDR2 SYDVKM. CDR3 bases: TGTGCCAGCAGTTTGGCGGACTACAATGAGCAGTTCTTC. Amino acid sequence: CASSLADYNEQFF.

This clonotype has at least ten counts. This sequence joins TRBV7-9 and TRBJ2-3, with unresolved D. Between the trimmed V and J ends, which lost 5 bases and 0 bases, there was a span of 3 bases. The CDR3 loop spans 12 amino acids. Germline V CDR1 and CDR2: SEHNR, FQNEAQ (reference sequence). The CDR3 region has the DNA TGTGCCAGCAGCCTAAGCACAGATACGCAGTATTTT. It specifies CASSLSTDTQYF.

This clonotype appeared a few times. The CDR3 coding sequence is TGTGCCAGCAGCCTGAGGGAGGACGCTCGTGGGACCCAGTACTTC. Its protein product is CASSLREDARGTQYF. The chain couples TRBV3-1 to TRBJ2-5; tentative D call: TRBD2 (6 bases). The germline V gene has CDR1 LGHDT and CDR2 YNNKEL (reference sequence). V was trimmed by 4 bases and J by 7 bases, leaving 19 bases between them. The CDR3 sequence is 15 residues long.

J is TRBJ1-6 and V is TRBV6-1, with a weak D call TRBD1 (6 bases). Germline V gives CDR1 MNHNS, CDR2 SASEGT. The germline V and J ends were trimmed by 2 bases and 10 bases, with 12 bases remaining between them. The CDR3 runs to 14 residues. CDR3 DNA: TGTGCCAGCAGTGAAACGGGGGGCGGATCACCCCTCCACTTT. Residues: CASSETGGGSPLHF.

This clonotype has more than one count but fewer than ten. The chain has TRBV9 and TRBJ2-7; perhaps TRBD2 as D (6 bases). V was clipped by 4 bases and J by 1 base, with 15 bases between them. There are 15 residues in the CDR3. Germline-derived CDR1 and CDR2 are SGDLS and YYNGEE. In DNA form, the CDR3 reads TGTGCCAGCAGCCCCCAGGGAGGCAGTTCCTACGAGCAGTACTTC. It translates to CASSPQGGSSYEQYF.

This clonotype was seen more than once but under ten times. V and J are TRBV28 and TRBJ2-7; D is possibly TRBD1 (6 bases). Germline-derived CDR1 and CDR2 are MDHEN and SYDVKM. V was cut by 3 bases and J by 9 bases, with 12 bases left in between. CDR3 length equals 12 residues. CDR3 region: CASSFNRVRQYF. CDR3 sequence (DNA): TGTGCCAGCAGTTTTAACAGGGTGAGGCAGTACTTC. Full variable domain (outside the CDR3, taken from reference TRBV28 and TRBJ2-7): DVKVTQSSRYLVKRTGEKVFLECVQDMDHENMFWYRQDPGLGLRLIYFSYDVKMKEKGDIPEGYSVSREKKERFSLILESASTNQTSMYLCASSFNRVRQYFGPGTRLTVT.

Concerning this clonotype itself: A much larger clone lies one base from this, so it may be a read error. This rearrangement joins TRBV20-1 to TRBJ2-3; 12 bases agree with TRBD2. The CDR3 contains 15 residues. With V trimmed by 4 bases and J by 4 bases, 6 bases remained unmatched. Germline CDR1 is DFQATT and CDR2 is SNEGSKA (reference sequence). For the CDR3, the DNA is TGCAGTGCTATCCTAGCGGGAGGGGGCTCAGATACGCAGTATTTT. Translation gives CSAILAGGGSDTQYF.

This chain connects TRBV11-2 to TRBJ2-1, with 8 bases lining up with TRBD2. The CDR3 covers 16 residues. V shed 5 bases, J shed 3 bases, and the junction held 9 bases outside the gene matches. The V gene's germline CDR1 is SGHAT and CDR2 FQNNGV. CDR3 coding DNA: TGTGCCAGCAGCGCCGTTACAGGGACTAGCTACAATGAGCAGTTCTTC. Amino acid sequence: CASSAVTGTSYNEQFF.

The sample holds a few counts of this clonotype. The chain employs TRBV30 and TRBJ1-1; weak D call: TRBD1 (5 bases). The CDR3 runs 13 residues. Trimming took 3 bases from V and 1 from J, leaving 9 bases between them. Germline-derived CDR1 and CDR2 are GTSNPN and SVGIG (reference sequence). In nucleotides, the CDR3 is TGTGCCTGGAGCAAGACAGCGAACACTGAAGCTTTCTTT. This sequence encodes CAWSKTANTEAFF.

This clonotype has ten or more counts. This chain connects TRBV4-1 to TRBJ1-1, with TRBD1 matching over 7 bases. Germline V gives CDR1 MGHRA, CDR2 YSYEKL. CDR3 length: 14 residues. J was trimmed by 3 bases and V by 4 bases; bases with no gene match: 5. CDR3 nucleotide sequence: TGCGCCAGCAGCCGCCTAACAGGGGACACTGAAGCTTTCTTT. Protein sequence: CASSRLTGDTEAFF.

This clonotype has a handful of counts. This chain uses TRBV12-3 or TRBV12-4 with TRBJ1-1, with TRBD1 identical over 9 bases. This CDR3 has 14 amino acids. V was pared by 10 bases and J by 4 bases, with 10 bases of the junction left unmatched. CDR3 sequence reads: CATSQGAYGTEAFF. In DNA form, the CDR3 reads TGTGCCACCTCACAGGGGGCCTACGGCACTGAAGCTTTCTTT.

The chain is built from TRBV6-1 and TRBJ2-7; 8 positions agree with TRBD2. The ends lost 1 base at V and 3 bases at J; junction bases unmatched: 5. Per germline, CDR1 MNHNS and CDR2 SASEGT. The CDR3 is 15 amino acids. The CDR3 reads CASSEVAGGLYEQYF. DNA for the CDR3: TGTGCCAGCAGTGAAGTTGCGGGAGGACTCTACGAGCAGTACTTC.

Many counts were recorded for this clonotype. The chain is built from TRBV2 and TRBJ1-5; the D gene is possibly TRBD1 (6 bases). Trimming pared 2 bases from V and 3 bases from J, leaving 14 bases between. Germline-derived CDR1 and CDR2 are SNHLY and FYNNEI. The length of the CDR3 is 16 residues. The CDR3: CASSESRGRNNQPQHF. CDR3 coding DNA: TGTGCCAGCAGTGAAAGTCGGGGGCGGAACAATCAGCCCCAGCATTTT.

This clonotype was recorded many times. The rearrangement joins TRBV7-9 to TRBJ2-5; D is unresolved. Germline loops: CDR1 SEHNR, CDR2 FQNEAQ (reference sequence). Trimming shortened V by 6 bases and J by 4 bases, and 9 bases separated the two germline ends. CDR3 size: 12 residues. The CDR3 DNA is TGTGCCAGCAGAAAAGGCCGAGAGACCCAGTACTTC. This codes for CASRKGRETQYF.

J is TRBJ2-5 and V is TRBV2; 10 nucleotides agree with TRBD2. The germline V gene encodes CDR1 SNHLY and CDR2 FYNNEI. The CDR3 is 15 amino acids. Trimming removed 6 bases from V and 1 base from J; junction bases left unmatched: 5. CDR3 sequence (DNA): TGTGCCAGCAGACCGCTAGCGGGGGCCCAAGAGACCCAGTACTTC. It codes for CASRPLAGAQETQYF.

This clonotype was detected many times. The chain recombines TRBV12-3 or TRBV12-4 with TRBJ1-1; D gene uncertain. The CDR3 is 12 residues long. The V gene lost 6 bases and the J gene lost 0 bases, with 5 bases spanning the gap. The CDR3 DNA reads TGTGCCAGCAGGACCCTGAACACTGAAGCTTTCTTT. Its protein is CASRTLNTEAFF.

This clonotype was counted many times. The chain couples TRBV7-2 to TRBJ2-7; TRBD2 matches 11 bases. Trimming cost V 5 bases and J 1 base; bases outside gene matches: 7. The germline V gene has CDR1 SGHTA and CDR2 FQGNSA. The CDR3 totals 16 residues. The CDR3 DNA reads TGTGCCAGCAGCGCCCCAGGACTAGCGGGTTCCTACGAGCAGTACTTC. This codes for CASSAPGLAGSYEQYF.

This clonotype was picked up many times. The genes are TRBV20-1 and TRBJ1-1; D not resolved. CDR1 and CDR2 from the germline V gene are DFQATT and SNEGSKA (reference sequence). The CDR3 has 13 amino acids. Trimming removed 1 base from V and 1 base from J, with 7 bases in between. CDR3 sequence reads: CSARVPGNTEAFF. The CDR3 bases are TGCAGTGCTAGAGTTCCAGGGAACACTGAAGCTTTCTTT.

This clonotype was seen ten or more times. J is TRBJ2-1 and V is TRBV5-1, with 10 bases matching TRBD2. The CDR3 extends over 17 amino acids. Germline V gene data show CDR1 as SGHRS and CDR2 as YFSETQ. Trimming removed 4 bases from V and 4 bases from J; junction bases left unmatched: 11. The CDR3 nucleotides read TGCGCCAGCAGCCGTGAACCACTAGCGGGGCTTTACAATGAGCAGTTCTTC. Translated: CASSREPLAGLYNEQFF.

There are many counts of this clonotype. The CDR3 loop is CATQGGRSYNEQFF. CDR3 nucleotides: TGTGCCACCCAGGGCGGCCGTTCCTACAATGAGCAGTTCTTC. The chain carries TRBV6-6 and TRBJ2-1, with TRBD1 as a possible D gene (5 bases). The germline gives CDR1 MNHNY, CDR2 SVGAGI (reference sequence). The CDR3 is 14 residues long. Trimming cost V 10 bases and J 1 base, with 14 bases left between them.